Listed here are 6 T cell receptor beta chains from one sample, sequenced in a study of blood T cell repertoires in COVID-19. Measured with immunoSEQ multiplex PCR; TCRdb has only the in-frame clones, and not every one. The sample shows about 81,000 clones, roughly 82% of them seen only once. The specimen sequenced was peripheral blood. These receptors came from a human donor in a cohort sampled during active COVID-19.

CDR3 DNA: TGTGCCAGCAGAGATACCCCCGGGACAACCAACACCAATGAGCAGTTCTTC. This codes for CASRDTPGTTNTNEQFF. The chain combines TRBV2 with TRBJ2-1, with a tentative D call TRBD1 (6 bases). With 6 bases removed from V and 6 bases from J, the gap between germline ends came to 24 bases. CDR1 is SNHLY and CDR2 is FYNNEI in the germline V gene. CDR3 length: 17 amino acids.

This clone was detected only once. CDR3 in amino acids: CASSVGLAGDTDTQYF. The CDR3 DNA reads TGTGCCAGCAGCGTAGGGCTAGCGGGAGATACAGATACGCAGTATTTT. The chain links TRBV9 to TRBJ2-3, with 10 bases lining up with TRBD2. This CDR3 comprises 16 residues. The V gene end was trimmed by 0 bases and the J gene end by 3 bases; junction bases not matched to a gene: 4. Looked up from germline, CDR1 is SGDLS and CDR2 is YYNGEE.

The chain uses TRBV29-1 and TRBJ2-3; 8 bases fit TRBD2. Germline CDR1 and CDR2: SQVTM and ANQGSEA. There are 14 residues in the CDR3. V was clipped by 6 bases and J by 4 bases; unmatched bases: 9. The CDR3 reads CSVEISGSPDTQYF. The CDR3 nucleotides read TGCAGCGTGGAAATAAGCGGGAGTCCAGATACGCAGTATTTT.

The chain uses TRBV7-9 and TRBJ2-2; D not resolved. Deletions cut 4 bases from V and 0 bases from J, with 3 bases between. The CDR3 runs 13 residues. Germline CDR1 and CDR2: SEHNR and FQNEAQ (reference sequence). CDR3 coding DNA: TGTGCCAGCAGCTCCACGAACACCGGGGAGCTGTTTTTT. It codes for CASSSTNTGELFF.

The chain joins TRBV27 to TRBJ2-3; no reliable D call. There are 15 residues in the CDR3. Germline V gene data show CDR1 as MNHEY and CDR2 as SMNVEV (reference sequence). The V end was cut by 7 bases, the J end by 0 bases, with 14 bases between. CDR3 sequence: CASTQSAVSTDTQYF. CDR3 coding DNA: TGTGCCAGCACCCAGTCGGCGGTTAGCACAGATACGCAGTATTTT.

This chain joins TRBV6-5 and TRBJ2-2, with 8 positions matching TRBD1. CDR1 and CDR2 from the germline V gene are MNHEY and SVGAGI. CDR3 length: 15 amino acids. V shed 9 bases, J shed 6 bases, and the junction held 12 bases outside the gene matches. In DNA, the CDR3 is TGTGCCAGTAAGGAAGGACAGGGCTTACCCGGGGAGCTGTTTTTT. It translates to CASKEGQGLPGELFF.